Below, 3 T cell receptor beta chains from the same sample are listed, as sequenced in a study of shared clonotypes between healthy human individuals. Only in-frame clones appear in the TCRdb table, and some are missing; sequencing was by immunoSEQ multiplex PCR. This repertoire shows under 750,000 clones, approximately 72% found once; its top ten account for approximately 1.8%. Specimen: memory CD4+ T cells sorted from blood. The subset denotes: CD45RA-negative fraction. All receptors come from a woman younger than 45 in good health.

This clone was recorded many times. V is TRBV2 and J is TRBJ2-2; 10 nucleotides align to TRBD2. Germline V gene data show CDR1 as SNHLY and CDR2 as FYNNEI. Trimming took 9 bases from V and 7 from J; bases not matched to a gene: 11. The CDR3 totals 15 residues. The CDR3 region is CARSPSGRTDGELFF. DNA of the CDR3: TGTGCCAGGAGCCCTAGCGGGAGAACCGACGGGGAGCTGTTTTTT. Filled out from reference TRBV2 and TRBJ2-2, the complete variable domain reads EPEVTQTPSHQVTQMGQEVILRCVPISNHLYFYWYRQILGQKVEFLVSFYNNEISEKSEIFDDQFSVERPDGSNFTLKIRSTKLEDSAMYFCARSPSGRTDGELFFGEGSRLTVL.

The chain carries TRBV28 and TRBJ2-5; 8 bases align to TRBD1. V lost 1 base to trimming and J lost 4 bases; unmatched junction nucleotides: 2. CDR3 length: 14 amino acids. Germline V gene data show CDR1 as MDHEN and CDR2 as SYDVKM. The CDR3 DNA sequence: TGTGCCAGCAGTTTATTTCAGGGGGCAGAGACCCAGTACTTC. Translating gives CASSLFQGAETQYF. The full variable domain, with the rest looked up from reference TRBV28 and TRBJ2-5, is DVKVTQSSRYLVKRTGEKVFLECVQDMDHENMFWYRQDPGLGLRLIYFSYDVKMKEKGDIPEGYSVSREKKERFSLILESASTNQTSMYLCASSLFQGAETQYFGPGTRLLVL.

This clone was recorded a few times. The chain employs TRBV25-1 and TRBJ2-1; 11 nucleotides align to TRBD2. V lost 4 bases and J lost 3; bases outside the gene matches: 5. From germline, CDR1 is MGHDK and CDR2 SYGVNS. The CDR3 totals 16 residues. The DNA for the CDR3 is TGTGCCAGCAGTGTTGAAGGGACTAGCGGCTACAATGAGCAGTTCTTC. It specifies CASSVEGTSGYNEQFF.